This T cell receptor (beta chain) originates from a study of cytomegalovirus exposure and HLA in healthy donors. Data came from immunoSEQ multiplex PCR; TCRdb stores just in-frame clones and leaves some out. Here the sample spans 130,000 to 150,000 clones, approximately 91% being singletons. Trimming removed 3 bases from V and 0 bases from J, with 13 bases in between. This CDR3 is 16 amino acids long. Germline V gene sequence: CDR1 SGHDN, CDR2 FVKESK. Points on this clone: Its specificity is unknown.

Study results and caveats: CMV antigen specificity was confirmed in vitro for a few CMV-associated chains.

This sequence joins TRBV14 and TRBJ2-3; no firm D call. The receptor comes from a woman under 30 in good health and CMV-seropositive. Sequenced material: PBMCs. CDR3: CASSQFDLASTDTQYF. The CDR3 bases are TGTGCCAGCAGCCAGTTTGACTTGGCTAGCACAGATACGCAGTATTTT. The entire variable domain, with the rest obtained from reference TRBV14 and TRBJ2-3, is as follows: EAGVTQFPSHSVIEKGQTVTLRCDPISGHDNLYWYRRVMGKEIKFLLHFVKESKQDESGMPNNRFLAERTGGTYSTLKVQPAELEDSGVYFCASSQFDLASTDTQYFGPGTRLTVL.